This passage covers 20 T cell receptor beta chains from one sample sequenced in a study of T cells in localized non-small cell lung cancer (TCRdb year 2020). Receptor libraries were prepared by the immunoSEQ multiplex PCR assay. Entries here come from immuneACCESS through TCRdb and include only in-frame sequences with V and J called. Some clones fail to appear in such tables; in the studies checked, an unresolved V gene covers under half of the shortfall, and the cause of the remainder is unknown. A total of about 59,000 clones appear in this sample, about nine tenths of them only once. The biggest ten clones account for 15% to 20% of the sample. The sample in question was peripheral blood, obtained before any cancer treatment. The origin of the receptors is a man aged 40-75 years with stage I lung adenocarcinoma.

The chain joins TRBV6-6 to TRBJ2-2; 8 nucleotides line up with TRBD1. J was trimmed by 7 bases and V by 3 bases; bases with no gene match: 7. The CDR3 contains 15 residues. CDR1 and CDR2 (germline): MNHNY, SVGAGI (reference sequence). CDR3 DNA sequence: TGTGCCAGCAGTTATAGGCAGGGGGCAGTCGGGGAGCTGTTTTTT. It specifies CASSYRQGAVGELFF.

The V gene is TRBV11-3, the J gene TRBJ2-6; TRBD1 is a possible D gene (6 bases). This CDR3 comprises 14 residues. Between the trimmed V and J ends, which lost 7 bases and 3 bases, there was a span of 10 bases. From germline, CDR1 is SGHNT and CDR2 YENEEA. The CDR3 reads CASTPDSGANVLTF. In nucleotides, the CDR3 is TGTGCCAGCACCCCGGACAGTGGGGCCAACGTCCTGACTTTC.

The CDR3 loop is CASSLWSGGSEKLFF. The CDR3 DNA is TGTGCCAGCAGCTTGTGGTCAGGGGGCAGTGAAAAACTGTTTTTT. V gene TRBV5-4 combines with J gene TRBJ1-4; 8 bases fit TRBD1. V was pared by 1 base and J by 7 bases, with 6 bases of the junction left unmatched. Germline V gene data show CDR1 as SGHNT and CDR2 as YYREEE (reference sequence). The CDR3 extends over 15 amino acids.

The chain carries TRBV10-2 and TRBJ2-2; D is undetermined. Trimming stripped 1 base from V and 7 bases from J, with 10 bases between. The CDR3 spans 14 residues. Germline V gives CDR1 WSHSY, CDR2 SAAADI. The DNA for the CDR3 is TGCGCCAGCAGTGAGTTAGGATTTTTCGGGGAGCTGTTTTTT. It yields the protein CASSELGFFGELFF.

The DNA of the CDR3 is TGTGCCAGTAGCCAAGCCAGGTCCGATGAGCAGTTCTTC. Translating it yields CASSQARSDEQFF. The genes are TRBV19 and TRBJ2-1, with D hard to call. Trimming took off 6 bases at V and 8 bases at J, with 14 bases between the two ends. The CDR3 runs 13 residues. Germline V CDR1 and CDR2: LNHDA, SQIVND (reference sequence).

This clone occurred a few times. The CDR3 nucleotides are TGTGCCAGCAGTCTGAGTGTACTCTATGGCTACACCTTC. Translating gives CASSLSVLYGYTF. The chain combines TRBV28 with TRBJ1-2; D remains unclear. V was shortened by 5 bases and J by 4 bases, with 11 bases between the two germline ends. This CDR3 comprises 13 residues. The germline gives CDR1 MDHEN, CDR2 SYDVKM.

The gene calls are TRBV7-8 and TRBJ2-1; D assignment may be TRBD1 or TRBD2 (5 bases each). V gave up 5 bases and J gave up 7 bases, with 18 bases separating them. The germline V gene has CDR1 SGHVS and CDR2 FQNEAQ. The CDR3 has 15 residues. The CDR3 is CASSPWDRGLNEQFF. The CDR3 DNA is TGTGCCAGCAGCCCATGGGACCGTGGTTTGAATGAGCAGTTCTTC.

The count of this clone is one. The V call is TRBV5-1, the J call TRBJ1-4; 7 nucleotides agree with TRBD1. Germline CDR1 reads SGHRS; CDR2 reads YFSETQ. The length of the CDR3 is 15 residues. V lost 4 bases and J lost 8; bases outside the gene matches: 11. CDR3 in amino acids: CASSVRQGVREKLFF. The CDR3 region has the DNA TGCGCCAGCAGCGTCAGACAGGGCGTAAGAGAAAAACTGTTTTTT.

V gene TRBV7-8 combines with J gene TRBJ2-2; D not certain. Trimming pared 8 bases from V and 7 bases from J, leaving 14 bases between. This CDR3 comprises 13 residues. CDR1 and CDR2 from the germline V gene are SGHVS and FQNEAQ. CDR3 region: CASFGPVGGELFF. The CDR3 nucleotides are TGTGCCAGCTTCGGCCCGGTCGGCGGGGAGCTGTTTTTT. The variable domain in full, completed from reference TRBV7-8 and TRBJ2-2, reads GAGVSQSPRYKVAKRGQDVALRCDPISGHVSLFWYQQALGQGPEFLTYFQNEAQLDKSGLPSDRFFAERPEGSVSTLKIQRTQQEDSAVYLCASFGPVGGELFFGEGSRLTVL.

V gene TRBV30 combines with J gene TRBJ2-7; D is unclear. This CDR3 is 11 amino acids long. CDR1 is GTSNPN, CDR2 SVGIG, per germline (reference sequence). Trimming cost V 0 bases and J 3 bases, with 3 bases left between them. The CDR3: CAWSVRYEQYF. The CDR3 coding sequence is TGTGCCTGGAGTGTGCGCTACGAGCAGTACTTC.

The V and J genes are TRBV28 and TRBJ2-7; D perhaps matches TRBD2 (5 bases). CDR3 size: 16 residues. The ends were cut back, 5 bases at V and 9 bases at J, with 26 bases in the middle. Per the germline V gene, CDR1 is MDHEN and CDR2 is SYDVKM. CDR3 nucleotide sequence: TGTGCCAGCAGTCTCTCAACCTCAGGACTGCAATGGCGGCAGTACTTC. Its protein is CASSLSTSGLQWRQYF.

V gene TRBV11-3 combines with J gene TRBJ2-1, with TRBD2 matching 9 bases. Germline loops: CDR1 SGHNT, CDR2 YENEEA. Losses at the gene ends were 5 bases for V and 4 bases for J; bases not matched to a gene: 9. The CDR3 has 16 residues. As DNA, the CDR3 is TGTGCCAGCAGCCCCAGGGGAGCGGGAGGTTACAATGAGCAGTTCTTC. It translates to CASSPRGAGGYNEQFF.

The chain employs TRBV5-4 and TRBJ2-5; the D is unclear. V lost 2 bases and J 4 bases, leaving 6 bases between the germline ends. This CDR3 is built from 12 residues. CDR1 and CDR2 from the germline V gene are SGHNT and YYREEE (reference sequence). The CDR3 coding sequence is TGTGCCAGCAGCTTTGGCGGAGAGACCCAGTACTTC. Translation gives CASSFGGETQYF.

This chain links TRBV5-1 with TRBJ2-1; 10 bases line up with TRBD2. After removal of 6 bases from V and 6 bases from J, the junction contained 9 bases not matched to a gene. CDR3 length equals 15 residues. From germline, CDR1 is SGHRS and CDR2 YFSETQ. CDR3 loop: CASTAGGSMGNEQFF. The CDR3 DNA is TGCGCCAGCACAGCGGGAGGGTCCATGGGCAATGAGCAGTTCTTC.

The chain employs TRBV10-2 and TRBJ2-1, with TRBD1 matching 8 bases. Germline V lookup: CDR1 WSHSY, CDR2 SAAADI. V was pared by 0 bases and J by 7 bases, with 8 bases of the junction left unmatched. The CDR3 totals 16 residues. The CDR3 sequence is CASSESRQGARNEQFF. CDR3 sequence (DNA): TGCGCCAGCAGTGAGTCAAGGCAGGGGGCAAGGAATGAGCAGTTCTTC.

This rearrangement joins TRBV19 to TRBJ2-1, with 9 bases matching TRBD1. The V and J ends lost 3 bases and 1 base, in that order; junction bases with no gene match: 1. Germline CDR1 is LNHDA and CDR2 is SQIVND (reference sequence). The CDR3 loop spans 15 amino acids. CDR3 sequence reads: CASSMGQGSYNEQFF. DNA of the CDR3: TGTGCCAGTAGTATGGGACAGGGATCCTACAATGAGCAGTTCTTC.

This chain connects TRBV5-1 to TRBJ2-3, with a weak D call TRBD1 (6 bases). Germline loops: CDR1 SGHRS, CDR2 YFSETQ. The CDR3 contains 15 residues. Trimming stripped 1 base from V and 2 bases from J, with 11 bases between. CDR3 DNA: TGCGCCAGCAGCTTGAACGGGGACACCACAGATACGCAGTATTTT. Translated: CASSLNGDTTDTQYF.

This chain links TRBV4-2 with TRBJ1-2, with 7 bases that match TRBD1. Germline V lookup: CDR1 LGHNA, CDR2 YNFKEQ. Trimming removed 2 bases from V and 3 bases from J; junction bases left unmatched: 3. The CDR3 is 14 amino acids. CDR3 region: CASSQTGTDYGYTF. The CDR3, as DNA: TGTGCCAGCAGCCAAACCGGGACAGACTATGGCTACACCTTC.

V usage is TRBV6-5 and J usage is TRBJ1-1; D is perhaps TRBD1 (5 bases). The germline gives CDR1 MNHEY, CDR2 SVGAGI. The CDR3 spans 14 residues. Between the trimmed V and J ends, which lost 5 bases and 7 bases, there was a span of 17 bases. The CDR3 here is CASSPTGQAREAFF. The DNA of the CDR3 is TGTGCCAGCAGTCCAACAGGACAAGCCCGTGAAGCTTTCTTT.

The J gene is TRBJ2-3, the V gene TRBV5-6; 9 bases match TRBD1. Per the germline V gene, CDR1 is SGHDT and CDR2 is YYEEEE. Trimming cost V 5 bases and J 9 bases; bases outside gene matches: 4. This CDR3 spans 12 amino acids. This CDR3 reads CASRAGQGTQYF. The CDR3, as DNA: TGTGCCAGCAGAGCTGGACAGGGGACGCAGTATTTT.